Detailed here is one T cell receptor beta chain. The data stem from a study of blood T cell repertoires in COVID-19. In the authors' workflow: Nucleated cell counts were estimated from reference gene primer amplification. The method was immunoSEQ multiplex PCR; TCRdb's version includes in-frame clones alone and lacks a portion of them. V and J calls and clone size are those listed in that table; D and trimming were worked out from the DNA. The table has hundreds of thousands of clones, approximately 91% seen once. Trimming took off 5 bases at V and 0 bases at J, with 19 bases between the two ends. CDR3 length equals 17 residues. Germline lookup yields CDR1 SEHNR and CDR2 FQNEAQ (reference sequence).

This receptor was obtained from a woman aged 25 to 39 who had recovered from COVID-19. This chain links TRBV7-9 with TRBJ1-2; tentative D call: TRBD1 (5 bases). The material sequenced was PBMCs or T cells enriched from blood (not recorded which). CDR3: CASSLLVPKDTNYGYTF. The DNA of the CDR3 is TGTGCCAGCAGCCTGTTAGTGCCCAAGGACACTAACTATGGCTACACCTTC.